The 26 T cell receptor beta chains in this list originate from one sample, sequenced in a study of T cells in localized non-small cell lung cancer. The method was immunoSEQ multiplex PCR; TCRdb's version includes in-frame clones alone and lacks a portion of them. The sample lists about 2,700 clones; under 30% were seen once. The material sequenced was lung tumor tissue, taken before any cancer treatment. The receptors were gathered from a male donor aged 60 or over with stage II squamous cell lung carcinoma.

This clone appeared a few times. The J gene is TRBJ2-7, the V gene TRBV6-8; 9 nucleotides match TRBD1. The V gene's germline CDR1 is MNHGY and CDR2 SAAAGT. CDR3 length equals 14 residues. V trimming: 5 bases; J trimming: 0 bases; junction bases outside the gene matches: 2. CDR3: CASSADRGSYEQYF. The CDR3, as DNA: TGTGCCAGCAGTGCGGACAGGGGCTCCTACGAGCAGTACTTC.

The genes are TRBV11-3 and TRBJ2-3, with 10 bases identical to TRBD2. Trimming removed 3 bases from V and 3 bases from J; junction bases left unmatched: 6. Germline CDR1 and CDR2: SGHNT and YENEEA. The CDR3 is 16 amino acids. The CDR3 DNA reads TGTGCCAGCAGCTTGGGAAGCGGGAGGGTGACAGATACGCAGTATTTT. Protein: CASSLGSGRVTDTQYF.

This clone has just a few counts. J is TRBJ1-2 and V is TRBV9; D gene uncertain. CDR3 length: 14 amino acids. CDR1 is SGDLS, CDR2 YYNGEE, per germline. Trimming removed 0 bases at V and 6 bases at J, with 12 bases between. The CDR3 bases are TGTGCCAGCAGCGTAGAAGGGTCAGCAGATGGCTACACCTTC. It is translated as CASSVEGSADGYTF.

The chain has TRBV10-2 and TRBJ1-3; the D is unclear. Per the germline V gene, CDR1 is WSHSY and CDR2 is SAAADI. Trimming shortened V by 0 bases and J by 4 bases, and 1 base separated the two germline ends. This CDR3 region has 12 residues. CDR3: CASSESGNTIYF. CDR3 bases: TGCGCCAGCAGTGAGTCAGGAAACACCATATATTTT.

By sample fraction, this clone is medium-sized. The CDR3 DNA is TGTGCCAGCAGATCACCATTTGCCGATACGAACACTGAAGCTTTCTTT. Translated: CASRSPFADTNTEAFF. V usage is TRBV11-3 and J usage is TRBJ1-1, with no clear D. CDR3 size: 16 residues. In germline, CDR1 is SGHNT, CDR2 YENEEA. Trimming cost V 6 bases and J 1 base, with 18 bases left between them.

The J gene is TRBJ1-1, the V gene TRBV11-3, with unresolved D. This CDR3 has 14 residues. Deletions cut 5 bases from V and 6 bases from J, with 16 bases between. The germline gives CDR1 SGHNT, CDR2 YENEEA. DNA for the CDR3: TGTGCCAGCAGCACCCGCGCTGGGGAGGCTGAAGCTTTCTTT. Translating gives CASSTRAGEAEAFF.

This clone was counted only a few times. The CDR3 protein is CASSYLGGYGYTF. CDR3 DNA: TGTGCCAGCAGTTACTTGGGGGGCTATGGCTACACCTTC. The chain joins TRBV6-8 to TRBJ1-2, with D maybe TRBD1 (5 bases). Germline lookup yields CDR1 MNHGY and CDR2 SAAAGT. This CDR3 spans 13 amino acids. The V gene lost 1 base and the J gene lost 4 bases, with 7 bases spanning the gap.

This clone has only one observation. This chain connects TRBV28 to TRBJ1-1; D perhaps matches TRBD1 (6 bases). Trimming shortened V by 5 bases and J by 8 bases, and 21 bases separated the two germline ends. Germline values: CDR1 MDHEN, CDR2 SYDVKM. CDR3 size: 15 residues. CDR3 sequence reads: CASSLILGGAEEAFF. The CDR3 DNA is TGTGCCAGCAGTCTGATCCTGGGGGGGGCGGAGGAAGCTTTCTTT.

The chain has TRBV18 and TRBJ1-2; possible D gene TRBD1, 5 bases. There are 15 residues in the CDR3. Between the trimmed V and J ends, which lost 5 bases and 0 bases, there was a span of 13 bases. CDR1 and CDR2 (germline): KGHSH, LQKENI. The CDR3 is CASSGTGDANYGYTF. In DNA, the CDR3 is TGTGCCAGCTCAGGAACAGGCGATGCTAACTATGGCTACACCTTC.

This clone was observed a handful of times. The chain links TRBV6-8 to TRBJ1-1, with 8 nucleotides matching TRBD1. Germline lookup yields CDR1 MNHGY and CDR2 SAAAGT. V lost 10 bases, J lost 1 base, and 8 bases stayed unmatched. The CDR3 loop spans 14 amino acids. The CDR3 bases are TGTGCCACCGGACGGACAGGGACGAACACTGAAGCTTTCTTT. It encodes CATGRTGTNTEAFF.

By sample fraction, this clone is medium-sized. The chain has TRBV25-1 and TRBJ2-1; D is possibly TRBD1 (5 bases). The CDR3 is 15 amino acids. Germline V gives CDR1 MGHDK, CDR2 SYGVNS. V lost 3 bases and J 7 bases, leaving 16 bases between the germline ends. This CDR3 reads CASSDTTGARNEQFF. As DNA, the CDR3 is TGTGCCAGCAGTGATACAACAGGTGCCAGGAATGAGCAGTTCTTC.

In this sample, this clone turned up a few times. The DNA of the CDR3 is TGTGCCAGCAGCTCACAAGGGACAGTCAATGAGCAGTTCTTC. Translating it yields CASSSQGTVNEQFF. This rearrangement joins TRBV11-3 to TRBJ2-1, with 7 positions matching TRBD1. This CDR3 contains 14 residues. J was trimmed by 6 bases and V by 4 bases; bases with no gene match: 6. Germline V gene sequence: CDR1 SGHNT, CDR2 YENEEA.

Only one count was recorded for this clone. The CDR3 DNA sequence: TGCGCCAGCAGCCAAGGACAGGGTCCTCACAATGAGCAGTTCTTC. Protein sequence: CASSQGQGPHNEQFF. This chain joins TRBV5-1 and TRBJ2-1; 8 bases map to TRBD1. J gave up 5 bases and V 4 bases, and 8 bases lay outside the gene matches. The CDR3 runs to 15 residues. CDR1 and CDR2 (germline): SGHRS, YFSETQ. Filled out from reference TRBV5-1 and TRBJ2-1, the complete variable domain reads KAGVTQTPRYLIKTRGQQVTLSCSPISGHRSVSWYQQTPGQGLQFLFEYFSETQRNKGNFPGRFSGRQFSNSRSEMNVSTLELGDSALYLCASSQGQGPHNEQFFGPGTRLTVL.

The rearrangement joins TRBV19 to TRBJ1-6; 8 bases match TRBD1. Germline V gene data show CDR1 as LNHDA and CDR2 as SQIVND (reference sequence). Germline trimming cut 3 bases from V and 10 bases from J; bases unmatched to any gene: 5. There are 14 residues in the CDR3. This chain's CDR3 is CASSIPTGDSPLHF. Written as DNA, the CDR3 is TGTGCCAGTAGTATCCCGACAGGGGACTCACCCCTCCACTTT.

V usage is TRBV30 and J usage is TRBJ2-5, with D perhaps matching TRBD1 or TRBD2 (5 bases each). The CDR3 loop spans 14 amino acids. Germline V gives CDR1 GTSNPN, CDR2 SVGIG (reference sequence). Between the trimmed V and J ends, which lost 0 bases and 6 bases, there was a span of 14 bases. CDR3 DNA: TGTGCCTGGAGTGTACGTCGTGGGGGACAGACCCAGTACTTC. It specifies CAWSVRRGGQTQYF. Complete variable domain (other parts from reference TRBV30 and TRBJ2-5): SQTIHQWPATLVQPVGSPLSLECTVEGTSNPNLYWYRQAAGRGLQLLFYSVGIGQISSEVPQNLSASRPQDRQFILSSKKLLLSDSGFYLCAWSVRRGGQTQYFGPGTRLLVL.

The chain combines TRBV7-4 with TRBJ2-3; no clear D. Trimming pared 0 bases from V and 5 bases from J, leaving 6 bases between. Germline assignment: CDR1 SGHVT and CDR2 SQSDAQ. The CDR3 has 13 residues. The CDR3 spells CASSLALGDTQYF. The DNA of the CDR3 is TGTGCCAGCAGCTTAGCGCTTGGAGATACGCAGTATTTT.

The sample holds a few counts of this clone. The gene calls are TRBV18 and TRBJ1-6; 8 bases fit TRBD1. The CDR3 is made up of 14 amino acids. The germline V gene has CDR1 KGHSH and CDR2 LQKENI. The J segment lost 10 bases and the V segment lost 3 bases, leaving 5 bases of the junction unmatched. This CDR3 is CASSPGQGSSPLHF. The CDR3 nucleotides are TGTGCCAGCTCACCCGGACAGGGCAGCTCACCCCTCCACTTT.

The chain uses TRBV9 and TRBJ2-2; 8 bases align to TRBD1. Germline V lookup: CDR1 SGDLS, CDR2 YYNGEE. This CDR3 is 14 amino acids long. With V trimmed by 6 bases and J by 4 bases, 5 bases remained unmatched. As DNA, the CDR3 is TGTGCCAGCATTAGGACAGGGTTCACCGGGGAGCTGTTTTTT. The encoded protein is CASIRTGFTGELFF.

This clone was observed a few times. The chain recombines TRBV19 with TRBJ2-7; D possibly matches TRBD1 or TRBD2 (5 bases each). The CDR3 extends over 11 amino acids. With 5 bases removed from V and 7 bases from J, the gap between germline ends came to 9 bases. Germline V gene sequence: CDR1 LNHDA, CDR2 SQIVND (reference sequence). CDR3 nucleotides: TGTGCCAGTAGTCATTGGGGGGAGCAGTACTTC. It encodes CASSHWGEQYF.

In nucleotides, the CDR3 is TGTGCCAGCACAGATAGCCTTTCTACCTACGAGCAGTACTTC. The encoded protein is CASTDSLSTYEQYF. This rearrangement joins TRBV6-8 to TRBJ2-7; unclear D gene. V dropped 7 bases and J dropped 2 bases, with 15 bases sitting between them. From germline, CDR1 is MNHGY and CDR2 SAAAGT. This CDR3 has 14 amino acids.

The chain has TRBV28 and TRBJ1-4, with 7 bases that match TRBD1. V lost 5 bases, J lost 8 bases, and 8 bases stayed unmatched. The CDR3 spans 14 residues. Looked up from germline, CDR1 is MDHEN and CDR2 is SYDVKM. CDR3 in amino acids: CASSPDREEEKLFF. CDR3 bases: TGTGCCAGCAGTCCTGACAGGGAGGAAGAAAAACTGTTTTTT.

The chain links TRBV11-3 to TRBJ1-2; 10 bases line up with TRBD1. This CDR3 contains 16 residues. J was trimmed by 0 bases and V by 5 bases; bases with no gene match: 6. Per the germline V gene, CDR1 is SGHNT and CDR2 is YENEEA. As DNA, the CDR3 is TGTGCCAGCAGCCGACAGGGGGCTCTGCCTAACTATGGCTACACCTTC. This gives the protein CASSRQGALPNYGYTF.

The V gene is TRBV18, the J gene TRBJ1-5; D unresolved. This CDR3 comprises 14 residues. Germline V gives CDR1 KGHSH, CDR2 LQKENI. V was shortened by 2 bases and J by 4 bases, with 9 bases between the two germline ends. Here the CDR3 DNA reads TGTGCCAGCTCACCATATGAAGGGAATCAGCCCCAGCATTTT. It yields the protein CASSPYEGNQPQHF.

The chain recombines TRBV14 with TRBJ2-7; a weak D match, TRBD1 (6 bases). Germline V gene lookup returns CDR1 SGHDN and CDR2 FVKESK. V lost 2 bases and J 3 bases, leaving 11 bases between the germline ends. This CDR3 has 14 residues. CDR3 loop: CASSQWPGDYEQYF. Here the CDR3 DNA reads TGTGCCAGCAGCCAATGGCCAGGGGACTACGAGCAGTACTTC.

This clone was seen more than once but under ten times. The CDR3 sequence is CATSGTSYEQYF. CDR3 nucleotides: TGTGCCACGAGCGGGACCTCCTACGAGCAGTACTTC. The chain is built from TRBV6-8 and TRBJ2-7; 7 nucleotides line up with TRBD2. The CDR3 spans 12 residues. CDR1 and CDR2 (germline): MNHGY, SAAAGT. The J segment lost 0 bases and the V segment lost 10 bases, leaving 3 bases of the junction unmatched.

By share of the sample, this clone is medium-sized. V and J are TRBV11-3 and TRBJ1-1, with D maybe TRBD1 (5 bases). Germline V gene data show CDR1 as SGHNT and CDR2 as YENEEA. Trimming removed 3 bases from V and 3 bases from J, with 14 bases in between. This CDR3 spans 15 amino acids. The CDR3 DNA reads TGTGCCAGCAGCTTCCGGGGGGACGAGGACACTGAAGCTTTCTTT. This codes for CASSFRGDEDTEAFF. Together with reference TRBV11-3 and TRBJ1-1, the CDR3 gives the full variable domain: EAGVVQSPRYKIIEKKQPVAFWCNPISGHNTLYWYLQNLGQGPELLIRYENEEAVDDSQLPKDRFSAERLKGVDSTLKIQPAELGDSAVYLCASSFRGDEDTEAFFGQGTRLTVV.